A single sample gave rise to the 25 T cell receptor beta chains below, sequenced in a study of OX40 agonist ivuxolimab in advanced cancers. Generated by immunoSEQ multiplex PCR, the TCRdb table keeps only in-frame clones and is missing some. The sample holds 44,000 or so clones, around 80% seen once. The sample here was CD4+ or CD8+ T cells sorted from blood, taken in a trial of the OX40 agonist ivuxolimab. The source is an adult with an advanced solid tumor such as melanoma, head and neck, liver or kidney cancer.

The chain is built from TRBV27 and TRBJ2-7; a weak D match, TRBD2 (5 bases). CDR1 is MNHEY and CDR2 is SMNVEV in the germline V gene (reference sequence). Trimming pared 3 bases from V and 6 bases from J, leaving 9 bases between. The CDR3 runs 12 residues. CDR3 in amino acids: CASSLFGSEQYF. The CDR3 DNA is TGTGCCAGCAGTTTGTTTGGGAGCGAGCAGTACTTC.

CDR3 residues: CASSWLAESYEQYF. The CDR3 nucleotides read TGTGCCAGCAGCTGGCTAGCGGAGAGCTACGAGCAGTACTTC. This sequence joins TRBV7-9 and TRBJ2-7, with TRBD2 matching 7 bases. Germline V CDR1 and CDR2: SEHNR, FQNEAQ (reference sequence). This CDR3 has 14 amino acids. Germline trimming cut 4 bases from V and 3 bases from J; bases unmatched to any gene: 6.

This clone was found a few times. The chain has TRBV18 and TRBJ1-1; D unresolved. CDR1 is KGHSH and CDR2 is LQKENI in the germline V gene. V lost 6 bases to trimming and J lost 1 base, with 9 bases between them. The CDR3 is 13 amino acids. The CDR3 nucleotides read TGTGCCAGCTCTCTCCAGGCGAACACTGAAGCTTTCTTT. It is translated as CASSLQANTEAFF.

The chain employs TRBV9 and TRBJ1-2; no clear D. The CDR3 extends over 13 amino acids. Germline CDR1 SGDLS, CDR2 YYNGEE. The germline V and J ends were trimmed by 0 bases and 7 bases, with 10 bases remaining between them. CDR3 coding DNA: TGTGCCAGCAGCGTAGGGTTAGAGGGTGGCTACACCTTC. This sequence encodes CASSVGLEGGYTF.

The chain joins TRBV5-1 to TRBJ2-1; TRBD2 agrees at 8 bases. Per the germline V gene, CDR1 is SGHRS and CDR2 is YFSETQ. Trimming at V came to 0 bases and at J to 9 bases, leaving 8 bases not matched to a gene. The CDR3 loop spans 15 amino acids. The CDR3 reads CASSLGLVAGFEQFF. CDR3 sequence (DNA): TGCGCCAGCAGCTTGGGATTGGTAGCGGGATTTGAGCAGTTCTTC.

The rearrangement links TRBV7-2 to TRBJ1-2; no firm D call. The V end was cut by 5 bases, the J end by 4 bases, with 20 bases between. CDR1 and CDR2 (germline): SGHTA, FQGNSA. The CDR3 runs 16 residues. The CDR3 is CASSDNPGNSFYGYTF. The CDR3 region has the DNA TGTGCCAGCAGCGATAATCCCGGGAACTCCTTCTATGGCTACACCTTC.

V gene TRBV15 combines with J gene TRBJ2-3; 8 positions match TRBD1. This CDR3 has 16 amino acids. From germline, CDR1 is LNHNV and CDR2 YYDKDF (reference sequence). After removal of 5 bases from V and 7 bases from J, the junction contained 14 bases not matched to a gene. The CDR3: CATSRSRTGIGYTQYF. Written as DNA, the CDR3 is TGTGCCACCAGCCGAAGCCGGACAGGGATCGGATATACGCAGTATTTT.

This chain joins TRBV19 and TRBJ2-7, with D uncertain. The germline V gene has CDR1 LNHDA and CDR2 SQIVND (reference sequence). CDR3 length: 16 amino acids. Trimming removed 3 bases at V and 5 bases at J, with 20 bases between. Here the CDR3 reads CASSIAAYFEVNEQYF. CDR3 coding DNA: TGTGCCAGTAGTATTGCTGCTTACTTCGAAGTGAACGAGCAGTACTTC.

For the CDR3, the DNA is TGTGCCAGCAGAAGACTCCAACAGACCTACGAGCAGTACTTC. As protein: CASRRLQQTYEQYF. The V call is TRBV6-5, the J call TRBJ2-7; D ambiguous. V lost 6 bases to trimming and J lost 2 bases, with 14 bases between them. CDR1 MNHEY and CDR2 SVGAGI come from the germline V gene. The CDR3 spans 14 residues.

This clone has a single count. V gene TRBV10-3 combines with J gene TRBJ1-1, with 8 bases fitting TRBD1. The V segment lost 6 bases and the J segment 6 bases; nucleotides outside the gene matches: 9. Germline V gene data show CDR1 as ENHRY and CDR2 as SYGVKD. The length of the CDR3 is 14 residues. The CDR3: CAIRENGQGSEAFF. The CDR3 DNA follows: TGTGCCATCAGGGAAAATGGACAGGGCTCTGAAGCTTTCTTT.

This clone was counted between two and nine times. This chain joins TRBV4-1 and TRBJ1-2; 7 bases match TRBD1. Germline loops: CDR1 MGHRA, CDR2 YSYEKL. The length of the CDR3 is 16 residues. The junction had 8 bases not matched to a gene; V was cut back by 0 bases and J by 4 bases. The CDR3 here is CASSQEGNRGLYGYTF. The CDR3 DNA sequence: TGCGCCAGCAGCCAAGAGGGCAACAGGGGACTCTATGGCTACACCTTC.

This rearrangement joins TRBV2 to TRBJ2-5, with D uncertain. Germline V gives CDR1 SNHLY, CDR2 FYNNEI. This CDR3 has 11 amino acids. Deletions cut 3 bases from V and 3 bases from J, with 2 bases between. The CDR3 protein is CASSDEETQYF. CDR3 DNA sequence: TGTGCCAGCAGTGATGAAGAGACCCAGTACTTC.

The gene calls are TRBV7-2 and TRBJ2-1; D is ambiguous. The germline V and J ends were trimmed by 3 bases and 4 bases, with 10 bases remaining between them. The germline V gene encodes CDR1 SGHTA and CDR2 FQGNSA. The CDR3 extends over 14 amino acids. The CDR3 is CASSFPAGYNEQFF. CDR3 nucleotides: TGTGCCAGCAGCTTTCCCGCAGGATACAATGAGCAGTTCTTC.

In DNA, the CDR3 is TGCGCCAGCCGAACCTACAGCATGAACACTGAAGCTTTCTTT. This sequence encodes CASRTYSMNTEAFF. The V and J genes are TRBV4-1 and TRBJ1-1; D is ambiguous. The CDR3 length is 14 residues. Germline V gene sequence: CDR1 MGHRA, CDR2 YSYEKL. V was trimmed by 8 bases and J by 0 bases, leaving 13 bases between them.

This clone was seen only a few times. This chain joins TRBV7-9 and TRBJ2-4; the D gene is possibly TRBD2 (6 bases). The germline V gene encodes CDR1 SEHNR and CDR2 FQNEAQ (reference sequence). The CDR3 contains 13 residues. Trimming took 1 base from V and 8 from J, leaving 9 bases between them. The chain's CDR3 is CASSLGRRDIQYF. The CDR3 DNA reads as TGTGCCAGCAGCTTAGGCAGGAGGGACATTCAGTACTTC.

The rearrangement joins TRBV11-3 to TRBJ2-2, with D possibly matching TRBD1 (5 bases). Germline V gene lookup returns CDR1 SGHNT and CDR2 YENEEA. Trimming took 1 base from V and 0 from J, leaving 9 bases between them. The CDR3 covers 16 residues. The CDR3 reads CASSLGGGANTGELFF. DNA for the CDR3: TGTGCCAGCAGCTTAGGGGGCGGAGCGAACACCGGGGAGCTGTTTTTT.

The chain is built from TRBV7-2 and TRBJ1-2; D gene ambiguous. Germline CDR1 SGHTA, CDR2 FQGNSA. The CDR3 has 15 residues. V was shortened by 3 bases and J by 0 bases, with 11 bases between the two germline ends. CDR3 region: CASSLGRLANYGYTF. CDR3 bases: TGTGCCAGCAGCTTGGGCCGATTAGCTAACTATGGCTACACCTTC.

This sequence joins TRBV4-2 and TRBJ1-6; D not resolved. V was cut by 5 bases and J by 6 bases, with 5 bases left in between. CDR1 and CDR2 (germline): LGHNA, YNFKEQ. The CDR3 extends over 12 amino acids. The CDR3 DNA reads as TGTGCCAGCAGCTCGACTAATTCACCCCTCCACTTT. This sequence encodes CASSSTNSPLHF.

This rearrangement joins TRBV11-2 to TRBJ2-1, with TRBD2 matching 9 bases. The CDR3 has 16 amino acids. Germline CDR1 is SGHAT and CDR2 is FQNNGV. Trimming removed 0 bases from V and 7 bases from J; junction bases left unmatched: 7. The DNA for the CDR3 is TGTGCCAGCAGCTTAGAGACAGCGGGGGGCAGGAATGAGCAGTTCTTC. Its protein is CASSLETAGGRNEQFF.

The chain links TRBV7-2 to TRBJ1-5; D is unresolved. Germline V CDR1 and CDR2: SGHTA, FQGNSA. Trimming stripped 1 base from V and 0 bases from J, with 7 bases between. The CDR3 totals 15 residues. CDR3 nucleotide sequence: TGTGCCAGCAGCTTAGAAGGAGGTAGCAATCAGCCCCAGCATTTT. Residues: CASSLEGGSNQPQHF.

This clone was detected once. V usage is TRBV14 and J usage is TRBJ2-1; 14 positions match TRBD2. V dropped 0 bases and J dropped 8; count of bases not matched to a gene: 6. Germline CDR1 reads SGHDN; CDR2 reads FVKESK. This CDR3 spans 17 amino acids. The CDR3 loop is CASSQERLAGGPHEQFF. In nucleotides, the CDR3 is TGTGCCAGCAGCCAAGAAAGACTAGCGGGAGGGCCCCATGAGCAGTTCTTC.

The J gene is TRBJ1-4, the V gene TRBV29-1; D is possibly TRBD1 (5 bases). CDR1 is SQVTM and CDR2 is ANQGSEA in the germline V gene. V was cut by 2 bases and J by 5 bases, with 12 bases left in between. This CDR3 spans 14 amino acids. Here the CDR3 DNA reads TGCAGCGTTGAACCCCAGGGAGGGAATGAAAAACTGTTTTTT. Residues: CSVEPQGGNEKLFF.

This chain links TRBV10-2 with TRBJ1-4; tentative D call: TRBD1 (5 bases). Per germline, CDR1 WSHSY and CDR2 SAAADI. Trimming took 8 bases from V and 3 from J, leaving 13 bases between them. The CDR3 covers 14 residues. In DNA, the CDR3 is TGCGCCAGCGGCGAGGGGTCCGCTAATGAAAAACTGTTTTTT. Translated: CASGEGSANEKLFF.

This chain links TRBV6-5 with TRBJ2-7; 7 nucleotides agree with TRBD1. CDR1 and CDR2 (germline): MNHEY, SVGAGI. Trimming took 0 bases from V and 2 from J; bases not matched to a gene: 4. The CDR3 is made up of 15 amino acids. CDR3 region: CASSYSFRGTYEQYF. The CDR3 DNA reads TGTGCCAGCAGTTACTCGTTCAGGGGGACCTACGAGCAGTACTTC.

J is TRBJ2-7 and V is TRBV7-8; TRBD2 agrees at 9 bases. V lost 4 bases, J lost 4 bases, and 17 bases stayed unmatched. CDR1 SGHVS and CDR2 FQNEAQ come from the germline V gene. The CDR3 consists of 18 residues. The CDR3 DNA follows: TGTGCCAGCAGCTCCATAAGGCCGGGACTAGCTTTCGAGTACGAGCAGTACTTC. Translated, it gives CASSSIRPGLAFEYEQYF.